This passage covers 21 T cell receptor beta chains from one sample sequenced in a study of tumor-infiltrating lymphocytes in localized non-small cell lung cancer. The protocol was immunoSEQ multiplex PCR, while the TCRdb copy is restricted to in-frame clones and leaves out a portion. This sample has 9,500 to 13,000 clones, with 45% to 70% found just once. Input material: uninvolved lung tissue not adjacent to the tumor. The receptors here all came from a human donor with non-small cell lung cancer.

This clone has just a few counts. Here the CDR3 reads CASRDREWTEAFF. CDR3 nucleotide sequence: TGTGCCAGCCGGGACCGGGAGTGGACTGAAGCTTTCTTT. This chain connects TRBV14 to TRBJ1-1; tentatively, D is TRBD1 (5 bases). V lost 8 bases and J lost 5, with 15 bases in between. This CDR3 is 13 amino acids long. The V gene's germline CDR1 is SGHDN and CDR2 FVKESK.

CDR3 in amino acids: CASSRTGAYRQETQYF. The CDR3 DNA reads as TGTGCCAGCAGCCGGACAGGGGCCTACCGTCAAGAGACCCAGTACTTC. The chain joins TRBV7-2 to TRBJ2-5, with 9 nucleotides matching TRBD1. The CDR3 totals 16 residues. V lost 5 bases to trimming and J lost 2 bases; unmatched junction nucleotides: 9. Germline values: CDR1 SGHTA, CDR2 FQGNSA.

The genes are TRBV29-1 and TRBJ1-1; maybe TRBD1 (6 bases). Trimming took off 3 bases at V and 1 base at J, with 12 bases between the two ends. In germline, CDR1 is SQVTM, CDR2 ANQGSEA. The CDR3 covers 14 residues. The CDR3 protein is CSVDRQGRNTEAFF. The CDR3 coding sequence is TGCAGCGTTGATCGGCAGGGGAGGAACACTGAAGCTTTCTTT.

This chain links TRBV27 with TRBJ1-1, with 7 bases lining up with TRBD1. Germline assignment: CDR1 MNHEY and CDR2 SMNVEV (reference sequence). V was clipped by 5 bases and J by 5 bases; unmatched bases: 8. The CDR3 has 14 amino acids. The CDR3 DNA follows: TGTGCCAGCAGTGCCGACAGGGTTCGGACTGAAGCTTTCTTT. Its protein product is CASSADRVRTEAFF.

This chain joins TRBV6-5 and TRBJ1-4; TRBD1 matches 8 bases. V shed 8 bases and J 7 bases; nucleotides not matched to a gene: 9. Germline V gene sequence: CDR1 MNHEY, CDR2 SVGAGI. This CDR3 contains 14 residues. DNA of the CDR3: TGTGCCAGCGCTCCGGGACAGGAGTTTGAAAAACTGTTTTTT. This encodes CASAPGQEFEKLFF.

The CDR3 loop is CASSLSLGGSSGNTIYF. The CDR3 DNA is TGTGCCAGCAGTTTATCCTTGGGGGGGAGCTCTGGAAACACCATATATTTT. The chain is built from TRBV28 and TRBJ1-3, with D possibly TRBD1 on 5 matching bases. CDR3 length equals 17 residues. V was pared by 1 base and J by 0 bases, with 13 bases between. The V gene's germline CDR1 is MDHEN and CDR2 SYDVKM.

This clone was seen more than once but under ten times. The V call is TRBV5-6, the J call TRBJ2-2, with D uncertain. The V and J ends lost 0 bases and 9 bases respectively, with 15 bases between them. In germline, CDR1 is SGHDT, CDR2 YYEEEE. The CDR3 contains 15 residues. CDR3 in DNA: TGTGCCAGCAGCTTGGGGCAGGTCGATGATAGGGAGCTGTTTTTT. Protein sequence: CASSLGQVDDRELFF.

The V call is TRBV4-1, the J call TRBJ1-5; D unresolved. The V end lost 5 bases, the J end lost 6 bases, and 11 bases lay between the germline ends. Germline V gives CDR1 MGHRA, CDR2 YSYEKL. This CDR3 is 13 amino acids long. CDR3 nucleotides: TGCGCCAGCAGCTCCTCCTGGGCTCAGCCCCAGCATTTT. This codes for CASSSSWAQPQHF.

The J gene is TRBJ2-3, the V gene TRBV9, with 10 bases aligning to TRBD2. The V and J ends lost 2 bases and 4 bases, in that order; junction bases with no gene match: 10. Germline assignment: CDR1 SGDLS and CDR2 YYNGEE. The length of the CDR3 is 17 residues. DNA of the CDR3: TGTGCCAGCAGCGTCGAAGCGGGGGGGACCCCAGCAGATACGCAGTATTTT. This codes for CASSVEAGGTPADTQYF.

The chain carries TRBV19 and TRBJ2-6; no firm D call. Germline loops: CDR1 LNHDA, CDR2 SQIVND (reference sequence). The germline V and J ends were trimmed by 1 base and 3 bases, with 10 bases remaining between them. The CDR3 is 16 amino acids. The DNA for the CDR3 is TGTGCCAGTAGTATAGTTACCGTGCTTGGGGCCAACGTCCTGACTTTC. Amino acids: CASSIVTVLGANVLTF.

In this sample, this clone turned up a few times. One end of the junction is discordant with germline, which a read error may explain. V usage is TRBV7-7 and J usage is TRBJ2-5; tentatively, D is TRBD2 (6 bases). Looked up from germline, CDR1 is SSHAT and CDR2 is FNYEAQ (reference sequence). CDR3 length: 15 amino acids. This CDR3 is CASSLGGGIQETQYF. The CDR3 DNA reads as TGTGCTAGCAGCTTAGGTGGGGGGATCCAAGAGACCCAGTACTTC.

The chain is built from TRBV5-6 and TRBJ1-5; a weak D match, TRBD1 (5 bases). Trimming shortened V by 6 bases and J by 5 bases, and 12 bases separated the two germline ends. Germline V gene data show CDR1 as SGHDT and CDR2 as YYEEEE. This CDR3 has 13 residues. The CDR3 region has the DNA TGTGCCAGCACCACGGGAGGGGATCAGCCCCAGCATTTT. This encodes CASTTGGDQPQHF.

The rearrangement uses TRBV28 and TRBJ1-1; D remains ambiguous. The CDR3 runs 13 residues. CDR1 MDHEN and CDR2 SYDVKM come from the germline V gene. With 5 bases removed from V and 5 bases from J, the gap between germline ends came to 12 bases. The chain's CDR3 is CASSREVLTEAFF. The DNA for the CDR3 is TGTGCCAGCAGTCGGGAAGTATTAACTGAAGCTTTCTTT.

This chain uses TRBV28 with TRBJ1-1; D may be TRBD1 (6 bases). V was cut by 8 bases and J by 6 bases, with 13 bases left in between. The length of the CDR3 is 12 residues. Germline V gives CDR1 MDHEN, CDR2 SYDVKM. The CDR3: CASGGDVPEAFF. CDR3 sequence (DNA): TGTGCCAGCGGGGGCGATGTCCCTGAAGCTTTCTTT.

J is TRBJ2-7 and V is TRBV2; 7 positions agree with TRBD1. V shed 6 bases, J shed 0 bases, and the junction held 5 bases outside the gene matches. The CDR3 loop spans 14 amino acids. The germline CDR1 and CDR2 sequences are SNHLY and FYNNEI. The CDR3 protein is CASSQDRSSYEQYF. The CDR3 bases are TGTGCCAGCAGCCAGGACAGGTCCTCCTACGAGCAGTACTTC.

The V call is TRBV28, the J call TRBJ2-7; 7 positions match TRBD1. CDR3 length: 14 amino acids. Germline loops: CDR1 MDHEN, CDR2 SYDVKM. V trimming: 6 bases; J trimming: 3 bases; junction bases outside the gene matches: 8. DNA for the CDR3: TGTGCCAGCAGCCCGACAGGGTCTGGCTACGAGCAGTACTTC. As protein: CASSPTGSGYEQYF.

The CDR3 here is CASSMGQGHLNEQFF. Written as DNA, the CDR3 is TGTGCCAGCAGCATGGGACAGGGGCATCTCAATGAGCAGTTCTTC. V usage is TRBV14 and J usage is TRBJ2-1; 10 bases line up with TRBD1. The germline CDR1 and CDR2 sequences are SGHDN and FVKESK. The CDR3 contains 15 residues. After removal of 5 bases from V and 6 bases from J, the junction contained 7 bases not matched to a gene.

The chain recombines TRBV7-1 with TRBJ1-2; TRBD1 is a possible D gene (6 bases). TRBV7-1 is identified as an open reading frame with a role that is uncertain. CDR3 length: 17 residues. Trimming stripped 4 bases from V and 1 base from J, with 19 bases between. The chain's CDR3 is CASSLGGGGTFNYGYTF. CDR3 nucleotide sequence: TGTGCCAGCAGCTTAGGAGGGGGTGGAACCTTTAACTATGGCTACACCTTC.

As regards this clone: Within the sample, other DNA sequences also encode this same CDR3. The CDR3 DNA sequence: TGCGCCAGCAGCTTGGCGGGATGGACTGAAGCTTTCTTT. Its translation: CASSLAGWTEAFF. The chain combines TRBV5-1 with TRBJ1-1; D remains unclear. In germline, CDR1 is SGHRS, CDR2 YFSETQ. Trimming removed 0 bases from V and 5 bases from J, with 8 bases in between. The CDR3 is 13 residues long.

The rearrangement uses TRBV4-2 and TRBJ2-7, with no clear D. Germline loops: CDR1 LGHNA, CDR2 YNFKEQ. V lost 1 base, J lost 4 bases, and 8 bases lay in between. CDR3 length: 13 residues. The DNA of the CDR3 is TGTGCCAGCAGCCAAGTCGGAACTTACGAGCAGTACTTC. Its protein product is CASSQVGTYEQYF.

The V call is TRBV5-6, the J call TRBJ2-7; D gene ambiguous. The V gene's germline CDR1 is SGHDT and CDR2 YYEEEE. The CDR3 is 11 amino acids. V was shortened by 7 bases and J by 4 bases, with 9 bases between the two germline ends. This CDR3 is CASSSGYEQYF. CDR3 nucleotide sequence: TGTGCCAGCTCCTCAGGTTACGAGCAGTACTTC.